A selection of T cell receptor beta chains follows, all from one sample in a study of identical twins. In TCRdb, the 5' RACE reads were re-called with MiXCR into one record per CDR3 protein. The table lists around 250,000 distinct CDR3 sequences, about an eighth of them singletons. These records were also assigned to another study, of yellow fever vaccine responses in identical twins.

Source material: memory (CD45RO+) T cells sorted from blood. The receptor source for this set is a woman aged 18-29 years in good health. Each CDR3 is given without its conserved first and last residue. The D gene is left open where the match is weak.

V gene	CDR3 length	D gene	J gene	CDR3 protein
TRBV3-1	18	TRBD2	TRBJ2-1	ASSPLYGLAGGPSYNEQF
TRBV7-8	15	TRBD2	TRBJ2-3	ASSSLRGSGSADTQY
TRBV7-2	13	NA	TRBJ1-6	ASSSPAGLNSPLH
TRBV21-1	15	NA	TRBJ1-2	ASTKVGTGLNYYGYT
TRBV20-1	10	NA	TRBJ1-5	SASQGNQPQH
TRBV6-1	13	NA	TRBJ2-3	ASNPKGGIGDTQY
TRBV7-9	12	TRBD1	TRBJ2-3	ASSLRDSSYTQY
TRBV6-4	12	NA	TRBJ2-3	ASSDGRKADTQY
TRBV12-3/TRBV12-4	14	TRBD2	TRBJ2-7	ASRTSGTSGSGEQY
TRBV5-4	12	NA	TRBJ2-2	ASSLALGTGELF
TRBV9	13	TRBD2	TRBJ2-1	ASSVEVSGCNEQF
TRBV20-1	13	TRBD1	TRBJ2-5	SAGRTGGFLETQY
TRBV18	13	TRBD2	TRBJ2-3	ASSPKRGGTDTQY
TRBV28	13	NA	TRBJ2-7	ASRYQGVNTYEQY
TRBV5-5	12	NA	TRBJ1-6	ASSRSGVGDPLH
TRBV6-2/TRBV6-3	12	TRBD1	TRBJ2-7	SSSYSTGGYEQY
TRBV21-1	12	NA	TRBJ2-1	ASSISVFYNEQF